This T cell receptor beta chain is drawn from a study of blood T cell repertoires in COVID-19. Study details: Samples came from the United States, Italy and Spain, spanning acute and convalescent COVID-19. Nucleic acid was either cDNA or gDNA, and it came from T cells, B-cell-depleted T cells, or PBMCs.

Original methodology: Reference gene primer amplification in the assay estimated nucleated cell counts. Clones were read by immunoSEQ multiplex PCR, and TCRdb kept only the in-frame ones, dropping some. V, J and clone size are those of that table, while D and trimming were read from the DNA. This table has about 140,000 clones, about four fifths appearing once. The CDR3 is 18 residues long. The chain carries TRBV21-1 and TRBJ2-1; TRBD1, the D gene given by the table, was not confirmed from the DNA. TRBV21-1 is deemed a pseudogene. Source material: peripheral blood. This receptor was identified in a man in his 70s who had recovered from COVID-19. The CDR3 DNA is TGTGCCAGCATCGCAAAAATCTCAGGAAATTGCTCCTACAATGAGCAGTTCTTC. This gives the protein CASIAKISGNCSYNEQFF.